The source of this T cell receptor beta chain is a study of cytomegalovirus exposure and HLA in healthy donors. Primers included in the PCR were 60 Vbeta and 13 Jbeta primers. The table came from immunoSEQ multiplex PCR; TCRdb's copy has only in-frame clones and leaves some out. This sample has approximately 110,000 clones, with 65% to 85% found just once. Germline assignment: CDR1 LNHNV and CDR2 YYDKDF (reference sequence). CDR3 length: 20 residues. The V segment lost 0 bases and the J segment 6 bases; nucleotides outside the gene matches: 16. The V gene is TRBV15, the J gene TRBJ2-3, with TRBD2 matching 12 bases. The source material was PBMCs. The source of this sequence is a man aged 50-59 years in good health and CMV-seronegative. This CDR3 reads CATSRDLAGGPSPKGDTQYF. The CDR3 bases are TGTGCCACCAGCAGAGATCTAGCGGGAGGGCCATCTCCCAAAGGGGATACGCAGTATTTT.